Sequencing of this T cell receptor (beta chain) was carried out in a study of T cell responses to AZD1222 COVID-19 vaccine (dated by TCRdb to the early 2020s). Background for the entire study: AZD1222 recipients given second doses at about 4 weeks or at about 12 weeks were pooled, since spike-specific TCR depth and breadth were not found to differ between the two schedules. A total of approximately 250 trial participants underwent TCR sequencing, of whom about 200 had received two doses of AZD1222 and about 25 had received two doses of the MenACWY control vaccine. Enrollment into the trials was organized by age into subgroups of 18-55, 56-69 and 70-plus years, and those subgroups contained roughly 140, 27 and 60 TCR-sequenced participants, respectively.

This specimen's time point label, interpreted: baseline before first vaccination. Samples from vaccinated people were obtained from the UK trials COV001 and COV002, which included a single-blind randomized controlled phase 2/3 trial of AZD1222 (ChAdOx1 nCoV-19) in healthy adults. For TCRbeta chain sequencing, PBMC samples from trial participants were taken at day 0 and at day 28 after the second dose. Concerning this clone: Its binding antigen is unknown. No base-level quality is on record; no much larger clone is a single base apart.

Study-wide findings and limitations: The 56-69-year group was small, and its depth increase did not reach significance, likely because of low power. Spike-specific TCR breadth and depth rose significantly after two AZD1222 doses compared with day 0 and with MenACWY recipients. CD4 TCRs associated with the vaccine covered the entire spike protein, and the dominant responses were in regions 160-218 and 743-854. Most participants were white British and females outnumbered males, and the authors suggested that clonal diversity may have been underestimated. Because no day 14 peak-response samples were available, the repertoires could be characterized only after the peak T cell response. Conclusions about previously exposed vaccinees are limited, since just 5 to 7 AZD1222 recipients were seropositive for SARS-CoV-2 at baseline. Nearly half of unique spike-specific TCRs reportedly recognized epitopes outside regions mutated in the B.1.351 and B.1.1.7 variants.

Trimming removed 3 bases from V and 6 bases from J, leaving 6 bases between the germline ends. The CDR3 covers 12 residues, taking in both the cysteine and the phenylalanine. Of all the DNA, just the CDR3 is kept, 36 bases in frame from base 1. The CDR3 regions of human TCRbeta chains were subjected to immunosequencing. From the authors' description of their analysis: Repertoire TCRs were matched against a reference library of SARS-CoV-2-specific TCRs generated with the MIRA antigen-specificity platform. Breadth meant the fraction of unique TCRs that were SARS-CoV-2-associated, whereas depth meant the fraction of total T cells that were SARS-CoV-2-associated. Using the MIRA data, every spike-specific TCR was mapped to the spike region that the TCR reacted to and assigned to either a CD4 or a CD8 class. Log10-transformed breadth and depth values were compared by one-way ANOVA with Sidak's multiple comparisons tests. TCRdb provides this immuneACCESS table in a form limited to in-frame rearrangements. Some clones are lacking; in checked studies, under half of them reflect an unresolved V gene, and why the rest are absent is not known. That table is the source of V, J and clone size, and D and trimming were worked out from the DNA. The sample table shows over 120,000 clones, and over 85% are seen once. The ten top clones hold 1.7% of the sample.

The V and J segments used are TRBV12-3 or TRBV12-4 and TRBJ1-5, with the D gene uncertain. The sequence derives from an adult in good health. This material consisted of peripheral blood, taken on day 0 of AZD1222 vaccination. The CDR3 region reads CASSLSGQPQHF. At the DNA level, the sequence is TGTGCCAGCAGTTTGAGCGGTCAGCCCCAGCATTTT.